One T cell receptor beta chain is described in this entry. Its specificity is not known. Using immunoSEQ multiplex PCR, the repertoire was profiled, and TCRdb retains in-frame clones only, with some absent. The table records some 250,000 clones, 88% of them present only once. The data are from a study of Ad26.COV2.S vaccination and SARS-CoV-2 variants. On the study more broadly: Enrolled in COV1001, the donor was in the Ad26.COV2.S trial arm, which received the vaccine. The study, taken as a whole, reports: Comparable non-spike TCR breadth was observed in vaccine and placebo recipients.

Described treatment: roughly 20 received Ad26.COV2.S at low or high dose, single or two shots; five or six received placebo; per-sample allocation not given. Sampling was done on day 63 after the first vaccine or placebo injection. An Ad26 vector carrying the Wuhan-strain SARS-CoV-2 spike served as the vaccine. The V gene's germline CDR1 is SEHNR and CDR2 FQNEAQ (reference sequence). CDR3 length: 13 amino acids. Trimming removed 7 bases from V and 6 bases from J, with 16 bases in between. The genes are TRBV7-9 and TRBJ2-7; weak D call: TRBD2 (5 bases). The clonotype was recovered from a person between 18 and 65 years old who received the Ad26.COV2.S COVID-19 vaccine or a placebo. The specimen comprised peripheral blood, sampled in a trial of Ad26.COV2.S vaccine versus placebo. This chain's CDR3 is CASTLREDGEQYF. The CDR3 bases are TGTGCCAGCACCTTGAGGGAAGACGGCGAGCAGTACTTC. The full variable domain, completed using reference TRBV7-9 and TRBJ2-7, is DTGVSQNPRHKITKRGQNVTFRCDPISEHNRLYWYRQTLGQGPEFLTYFQNEAQLEKSRLLSDRFSAERPKGSFSTLEIQRTEQGDSAMYLCASTLREDGEQYFGPGTRLTVT.